This TCR beta chain comes out of a study of beta chain features in type 1 diabetes. What was sequenced were expressed TCRB transcripts, since all of the isolated RNA had been reverse transcribed. Using immunoSEQ multiplex PCR, the repertoire was profiled, and TCRdb retains in-frame clones only, with some absent. The sample lists some 270,000 clones, approximately 14% occurring once. This clone was counted a few times. Source material: naive CD4+ T cells from blood. This TCR was recovered from a woman in her forties in good health.

The CDR3 here is CASSTPRGADKQYF. The CDR3, as DNA: TGTGCCAGCAGTACACCGCGGGGGGCAGACAAGCAGTACTTC. The chain has TRBV27 and TRBJ2-5; 8 bases align to TRBD2. Germline V CDR1 and CDR2: MNHEY, SMNVEV (reference sequence). Unmatched junction bases numbered 13, after V lost 5 bases and J lost 11 bases. CDR3 length equals 14 residues.